Shown below are 23 T cell receptor beta chains from a single sample sequenced in a study of beta chain features in type 1 diabetes. The antigens for these receptors are not known. Sequencing targeted expressed TCRB transcripts, as all isolated RNA had been reverse transcribed. Profiled with immunoSEQ multiplex PCR; TCRdb holds only in-frame clones, not every one. The table lists 250,000 to 300,000 clones, roughly 13% of them singletons, with over 0.015% in the top ten. Whole-study results and caveats: For Type 1 diabetes patients, all four CD4+ subsets carried TCRB CDR3s that were moderately but significantly shorter.

Sequences were obtained from naive CD4+ T cells from blood. These receptors came from a man aged 25-45 years with type 1 diabetes.

This sequence joins TRBV30 and TRBJ1-2, with 8 bases that match TRBD1. Germline loops: CDR1 GTSNPN, CDR2 SVGIG (reference sequence). The V and J ends lost 0 bases and 8 bases, in that order; junction bases with no gene match: 8. This CDR3 has 14 residues. CDR3 residues: CAWSVYQGAWGYTF. CDR3 sequence (DNA): TGTGCCTGGAGTGTTTACCAGGGGGCATGGGGCTACACCTTC.

This clone has only a few counts. Here the CDR3 DNA reads TGTGCCAGTAGTACACAGGGTGGAATGAACACTGAAGCTTTCTTT. It is translated as CASSTQGGMNTEAFF. The rearrangement joins TRBV19 to TRBJ1-1; tentative D call: TRBD1 (6 bases). The CDR3 has 15 amino acids. V was pared by 4 bases and J by 0 bases, with 12 bases between. From germline, CDR1 is LNHDA and CDR2 SQIVND (reference sequence).

This clone has only a few counts. The CDR3 bases are TGTGCCAGCAGTTCAACAGGGGGGCTAAACGAGCAGTACTTC. Translation: CASSSTGGLNEQYF. The chain has TRBV6-5 and TRBJ2-7; the match to TRBD1 covers 8 bases. With V trimmed by 4 bases and J by 5 bases, 7 bases remained unmatched. CDR1 and CDR2 (germline): MNHEY, SVGAGI. The CDR3 extends over 14 amino acids.

The chain carries TRBV28 and TRBJ2-3; the D gene is possibly TRBD2 (6 bases). The CDR3 has 11 residues. Trimming took off 4 bases at V and 9 bases at J, with 8 bases between the two ends. Looked up from germline, CDR1 is MDHEN and CDR2 is SYDVKM. The CDR3 sequence is CASSSRETQYF. The CDR3 nucleotides read TGTGCCAGCAGTTCACGGGAGACGCAGTATTTT.

The chain uses TRBV29-1 and TRBJ2-3, with TRBD2 matching over 9 bases. The CDR3 sequence is 14 residues long. The germline V gene encodes CDR1 SQVTM and CDR2 ANQGSEA. V gave up 4 bases and J gave up 5 bases; unmatched junction bases: 7. The CDR3 is CSVGSGSGIDTQYF. For the CDR3, the DNA is TGCAGCGTTGGTAGCGGGAGCGGTATAGATACGCAGTATTTT.

This clone was seen only a few times. V and J are TRBV7-3 and TRBJ2-2; D might be TRBD1 (6 bases). Trimming removed 3 bases at V and 7 bases at J, with 12 bases between. In germline, CDR1 is SGHTA, CDR2 FQGTGA. The CDR3 length is 14 residues. The CDR3 spells CASSLSPTGGELFF. The CDR3, as DNA: TGTGCCAGCAGCTTGTCTCCGACAGGCGGGGAGCTGTTTTTT.

This clone was detected a few times. The CDR3 DNA is TGTGCCAGCAGTTTATGGGGACAGGGCGGCTACGAGCAGTACTTC. Its translation is CASSLWGQGGYEQYF. The gene calls are TRBV28 and TRBJ2-7; 9 positions match TRBD1. Germline loops: CDR1 MDHEN, CDR2 SYDVKM. V trimming: 0 bases; J trimming: 3 bases; junction bases outside the gene matches: 3. The CDR3 has 15 residues.

This clone was picked up a small number of times. V and J are TRBV7-3 and TRBJ1-2; TRBD1 agrees at 10 bases. With V trimmed by 3 bases and J by 7 bases, 8 bases remained unmatched. This CDR3 has 15 amino acids. Looked up from germline, CDR1 is SGHTA and CDR2 is FQGTGA. The CDR3 region has the DNA TGTGCCAGCAGCTTGGGACAGGGGCCGACTATTGGCTACACCTTC. It is translated as CASSLGQGPTIGYTF.

This clone was seen only a few times. The V call is TRBV7-9, the J call TRBJ2-7; D might be TRBD2 (5 bases). Germline V gene lookup returns CDR1 SEHNR and CDR2 FQNEAQ (reference sequence). Trimming shortened V by 1 base and J by 4 bases, and 5 bases separated the two germline ends. CDR3 length: 12 residues. CDR3 DNA sequence: TGTGCCAGCAGCTTAGAGCGGTACGAGCAGTACTTC. As protein: CASSLERYEQYF.

This clone was counted a single time. The chain recombines TRBV4-1 with TRBJ1-5; D uncertain. Trimming stripped 1 base from V and 2 bases from J, with 12 bases between. The CDR3 sequence is 16 residues long. Looked up from germline, CDR1 is MGHRA and CDR2 is YSYEKL. Written as DNA, the CDR3 is TGCGCCAGCAGCCAAGTTACGGGTTACGGCAATCAGCCCCAGCATTTT. Its translation is CASSQVTGYGNQPQHF.

The V call is TRBV19, the J call TRBJ2-3, with 8 bases aligning to TRBD2. Looked up from germline, CDR1 is LNHDA and CDR2 is SQIVND (reference sequence). Trimming cost V 8 bases and J 4 bases; bases outside gene matches: 14. The CDR3 is made up of 16 amino acids. The CDR3 region has the DNA TGTGCCAGTTCCCAGAGCGGGAGACATTCGGCAGATACGCAGTATTTT. Translating it yields CASSQSGRHSADTQYF. Looking up the rest from reference TRBV19 and TRBJ2-3 gives the full variable domain: DGGITQSPKYLFRKEGQNVTLSCEQNLNHDAMYWYRQDPGQGLRLIYYSQIVNDFQKGDIAEGYSVSREKKESFPLTVTSAQKNPTAFYLCASSQSGRHSADTQYFGPGTRLTVL.

In its sample, this clone was seen a few times. The DNA of the CDR3 is TGTGCCACCAAGGACTGGGGACAGACTATTGGCTACACCTTC. Translation gives CATKDWGQTIGYTF. J is TRBJ1-2 and V is TRBV19; 7 bases align to TRBD1. CDR3 size: 14 residues. From germline, CDR1 is LNHDA and CDR2 SQIVND (reference sequence). V trimming: 10 bases; J trimming: 7 bases; junction bases outside the gene matches: 15.

This clone was observed a few times. This chain uses TRBV28 with TRBJ1-2, with 7 bases that match TRBD1. This CDR3 has 13 residues. Germline CDR1 MDHEN, CDR2 SYDVKM. V gave up 6 bases and J gave up 8 bases; unmatched junction bases: 9. In nucleotides, the CDR3 is TGTGCCAGCAGCACAGGGGTCCCTGGAGGCTACACCTTC. Protein sequence: CASSTGVPGGYTF.

This chain uses TRBV4-3 with TRBJ2-3; 8 bases align to TRBD2. Trimming at V came to 0 bases and at J to 3 bases, leaving 5 bases not matched to a gene. There are 16 residues in the CDR3. Germline V gene lookup returns CDR1 LGHNA and CDR2 YSLEER. CDR3 loop: CASSQEWASGTDTQYF. DNA of the CDR3: TGCGCCAGCAGCCAAGAATGGGCTAGCGGGACAGATACGCAGTATTTT.

This clone was found a few times. The chain has TRBV5-1 and TRBJ2-1; 9 bases are shared with TRBD2. V shed 4 bases, J shed 5 bases, and the junction held 7 bases outside the gene matches. Germline V lookup: CDR1 SGHRS, CDR2 YFSETQ. The CDR3 is made up of 15 amino acids. The CDR3 DNA is TGCGCCAGCAGCCGTAGCGGGAGATCACACAATGAGCAGTTCTTC. Amino acid sequence: CASSRSGRSHNEQFF.

The chain combines TRBV5-4 with TRBJ1-5; TRBD1 might be the D (6 bases). The CDR3 runs 15 residues. V gave up 3 bases and J gave up 1 base, with 11 bases separating them. CDR1 is SGHNT and CDR2 is YYREEE in the germline V gene (reference sequence). CDR3 loop: CASSWDTGSNQPQHF. For the CDR3, the DNA is TGTGCCAGCAGCTGGGACACTGGGAGCAATCAGCCCCAGCATTTT.

This chain links TRBV7-9 with TRBJ2-7; a possible D gene is TRBD1 (7 bases). The CDR3 extends over 15 amino acids. Germline V gene sequence: CDR1 SEHNR, CDR2 FQNEAQ (reference sequence). The V end was cut by 3 bases, the J end by 4 bases, with 16 bases between. CDR3 region: CASSFTQGGPYEQYF. CDR3 nucleotides: TGTGCCAGCAGCTTTACCCAGGGGGGACCTTACGAGCAGTACTTC.

In DNA form, the CDR3 reads TGTGCCAGCAGCCGGGGGGTAGATACGCAGTATTTT. Translating it yields CASSRGVDTQYF. The chain is built from TRBV7-2 and TRBJ2-3, with 7 bases matching TRBD2. Looked up from germline, CDR1 is SGHTA and CDR2 is FQGNSA. Trimming removed 5 bases from V and 5 bases from J; junction bases left unmatched: 1. The CDR3 loop spans 12 amino acids.

The CDR3 bases are TGTGCCAGCAGTCTGACAGGGTTGAGGACAGATACGCAGTATTTT. Amino acids: CASSLTGLRTDTQYF. The V gene is TRBV28, the J gene TRBJ2-3, with 7 bases lining up with TRBD1. CDR3 size: 15 residues. The V gene end was trimmed by 5 bases and the J gene end by 3 bases; junction bases not matched to a gene: 8. The germline gives CDR1 MDHEN, CDR2 SYDVKM.

The sample holds a few counts of this clone. J is TRBJ1-1 and V is TRBV18, with D unresolved. The CDR3 has 13 residues. CDR1 is KGHSH and CDR2 is LQKENI in the germline V gene. Trimming removed 6 bases at V and 0 bases at J, with 8 bases between. CDR3: CASSPTMNTEAFF. CDR3 bases: TGTGCCAGCTCCCCTACGATGAACACTGAAGCTTTCTTT. Drawing the rest from reference TRBV18 and TRBJ1-1, the complete variable domain is NAGVMQNPRHLVRRRGQEARLRCSPMKGHSHVYWYRQLPEEGLKFMVYLQKENIIDESGMPKERFSAEFPKEGPSILRIQQVVRGDSAAYFCASSPTMNTEAFFGQGTRLTVV.

The chain couples TRBV11-1 to TRBJ2-1; 7 nucleotides match TRBD2. V trimming: 8 bases; J trimming: 4 bases; junction bases outside the gene matches: 11. CDR1 is SGHAT and CDR2 is FQDESV in the germline V gene (reference sequence). This CDR3 has 15 amino acids. The CDR3 DNA reads TGTGCCAGCGCACCAGCGGGAAGATCTTACAATGAGCAGTTCTTC. This codes for CASAPAGRSYNEQFF.

This clone was observed a few times. J is TRBJ2-1 and V is TRBV18, with 8 bases matching TRBD2. The germline V gene has CDR1 KGHSH and CDR2 LQKENI. The length of the CDR3 is 16 residues. With 3 bases clipped from V and 2 bases from J, the junction kept 6 bases outside the gene matches. CDR3 region: CASSPRTSRTYNEQFF. CDR3 nucleotide sequence: TGTGCCAGCTCACCGAGGACTAGCCGCACCTACAATGAGCAGTTCTTC.

This chain links TRBV5-1 with TRBJ2-7; 12 nucleotides match TRBD2. J gave up 3 bases and V 5 bases, and 3 bases lay outside the gene matches. CDR3 length: 14 residues. Per the germline V gene, CDR1 is SGHRS and CDR2 is YFSETQ. CDR3 coding DNA: TGCGCCAGCAGATCGACTAGCGGGAGCTACGAGCAGTACTTC. Translation gives CASRSTSGSYEQYF. Together with reference TRBV5-1 and TRBJ2-7, the CDR3 gives the full variable domain: KAGVTQTPRYLIKTRGQQVTLSCSPISGHRSVSWYQQTPGQGLQFLFEYFSETQRNKGNFPGRFSGRQFSNSRSEMNVSTLELGDSALYLCASRSTSGSYEQYFGPGTRLTVT.